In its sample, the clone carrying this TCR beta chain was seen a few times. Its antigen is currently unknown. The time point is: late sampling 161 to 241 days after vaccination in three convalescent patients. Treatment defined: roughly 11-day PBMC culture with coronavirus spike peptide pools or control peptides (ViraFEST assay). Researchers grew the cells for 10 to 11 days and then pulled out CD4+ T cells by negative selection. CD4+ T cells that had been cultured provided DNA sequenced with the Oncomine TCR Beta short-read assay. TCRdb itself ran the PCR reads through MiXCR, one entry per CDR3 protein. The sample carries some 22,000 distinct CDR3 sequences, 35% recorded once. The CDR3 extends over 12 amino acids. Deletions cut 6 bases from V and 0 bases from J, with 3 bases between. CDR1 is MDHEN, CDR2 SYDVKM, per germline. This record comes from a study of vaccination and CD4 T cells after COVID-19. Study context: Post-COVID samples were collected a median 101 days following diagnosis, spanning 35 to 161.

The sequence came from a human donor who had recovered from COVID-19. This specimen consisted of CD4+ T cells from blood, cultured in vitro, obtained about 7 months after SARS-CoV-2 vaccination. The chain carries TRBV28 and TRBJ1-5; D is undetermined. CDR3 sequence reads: CASRNSNQPQHF. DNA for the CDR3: TGTGCCAGCAGGAATAGCAATCAGCCCCAGCATTTT.